The T cell receptor (beta chain) described here comes from a study of blood T cell repertoires in COVID-19. Germline V gene data show CDR1 as SGHTA and CDR2 as FQGTGA. The trim removed 5 bases at V and 2 bases at J, leaving 2 bases unmatched. This CDR3 contains 13 residues. Profiling relied on immunoSEQ multiplex PCR, and the TCRdb table lists in-frame clones only, not all of them. The sample yields some 130,000 clones, roughly 90% seen once. The chain links TRBV7-3 to TRBJ1-2; TRBD1 matches at 7 bases. Sequences were obtained from peripheral blood. The clonotype comes from a man in his fifties or sixties with COVID-19, enrolled during active disease. In DNA form, the CDR3 reads TGTGCCAGCAGCCGGGACAGAAACTATGGCTACACCTTC. This translates into CASSRDRNYGYTF.